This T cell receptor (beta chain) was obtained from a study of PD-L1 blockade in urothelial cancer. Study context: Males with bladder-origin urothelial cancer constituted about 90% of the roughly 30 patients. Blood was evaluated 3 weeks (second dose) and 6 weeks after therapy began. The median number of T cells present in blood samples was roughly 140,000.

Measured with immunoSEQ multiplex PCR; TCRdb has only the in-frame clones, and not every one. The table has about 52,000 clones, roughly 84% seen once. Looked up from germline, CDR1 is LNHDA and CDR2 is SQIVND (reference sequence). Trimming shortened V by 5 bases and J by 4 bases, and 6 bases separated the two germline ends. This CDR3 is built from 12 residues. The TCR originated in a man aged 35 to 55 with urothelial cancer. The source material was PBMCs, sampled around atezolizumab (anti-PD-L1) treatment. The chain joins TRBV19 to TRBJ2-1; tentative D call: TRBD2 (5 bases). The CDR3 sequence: CASSPGYNEQFF. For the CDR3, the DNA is TGTGCCAGTAGTCCGGGATACAATGAGCAGTTCTTC.